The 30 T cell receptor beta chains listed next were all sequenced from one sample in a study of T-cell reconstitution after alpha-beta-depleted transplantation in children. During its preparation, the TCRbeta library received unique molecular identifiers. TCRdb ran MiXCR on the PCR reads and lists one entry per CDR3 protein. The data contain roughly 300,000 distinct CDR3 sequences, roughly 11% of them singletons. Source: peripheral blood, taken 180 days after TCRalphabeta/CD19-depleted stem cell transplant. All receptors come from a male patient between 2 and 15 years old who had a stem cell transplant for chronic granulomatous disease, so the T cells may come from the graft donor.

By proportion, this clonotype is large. The CDR3 DNA is TGCGCCAGCAGCTTGGAGGGGCTCTTTCCAGATACGCAGTATTTT. As protein: CASSLEGLFPDTQYF. This rearrangement joins TRBV5-1 to TRBJ2-3; D might be TRBD1 (5 bases). The germline V and J ends were trimmed by 0 bases and 4 bases, with 12 bases remaining between them. The CDR3 sequence is 15 residues long. Germline CDR1 is SGHRS and CDR2 is YFSETQ.

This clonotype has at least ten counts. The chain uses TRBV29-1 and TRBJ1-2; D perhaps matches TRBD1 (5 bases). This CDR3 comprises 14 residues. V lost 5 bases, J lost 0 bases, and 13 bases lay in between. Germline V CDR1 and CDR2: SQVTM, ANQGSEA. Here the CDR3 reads CSVSQGESNYGYTF. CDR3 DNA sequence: TGCAGCGTTTCGCAGGGAGAATCTAACTATGGCTACACCTTC. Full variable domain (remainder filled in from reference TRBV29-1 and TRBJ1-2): SAVISQKPSRDICQRGTSLTIQCQVDSQVTMMFWYRQQPGQSLTLIATANQGSEATYESGFVIDKFPISRPNLTFSTLTVSNMSPEDSSIYLCSVSQGESNYGYTFGSGTRLTVV.

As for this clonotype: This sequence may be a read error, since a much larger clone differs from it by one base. CDR3 in DNA: TGTGCCAGCAGCTTAGCTGGCCGGACGTATGGCTACAACTTC. Residues: CASSLAGRTYGYNF. The chain links TRBV7-8 to TRBJ1-2, with D unresolved. Germline CDR1 SGHVS, CDR2 FQNEAQ. This CDR3 comprises 14 residues.

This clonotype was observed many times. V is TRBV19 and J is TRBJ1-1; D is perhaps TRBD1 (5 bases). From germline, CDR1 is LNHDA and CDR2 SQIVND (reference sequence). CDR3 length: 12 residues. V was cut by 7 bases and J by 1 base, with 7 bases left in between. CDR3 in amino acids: CASMGGNTEAFF. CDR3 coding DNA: TGTGCCAGTATGGGGGGGAACACTGAAGCTTTCTTT.

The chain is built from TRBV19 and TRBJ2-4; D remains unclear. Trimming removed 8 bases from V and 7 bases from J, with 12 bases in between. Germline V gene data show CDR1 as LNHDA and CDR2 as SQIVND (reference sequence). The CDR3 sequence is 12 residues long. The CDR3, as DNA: TGTGCCAGTGGTACCCTGGGGAACATTCAGTACTTC. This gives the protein CASGTLGNIQYF.

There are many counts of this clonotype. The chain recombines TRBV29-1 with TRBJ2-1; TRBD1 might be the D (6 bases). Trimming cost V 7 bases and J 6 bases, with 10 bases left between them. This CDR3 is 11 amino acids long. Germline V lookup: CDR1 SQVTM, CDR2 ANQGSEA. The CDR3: CSDATGNEQFF. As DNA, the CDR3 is TGCAGCGACGCGACAGGCAATGAGCAGTTCTTC.

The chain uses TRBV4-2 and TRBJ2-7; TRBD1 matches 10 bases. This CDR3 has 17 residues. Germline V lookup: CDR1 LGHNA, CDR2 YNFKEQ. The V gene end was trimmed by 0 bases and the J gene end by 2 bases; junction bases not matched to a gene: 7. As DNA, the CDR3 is TGTGCCAGCAGCCAAGATCGGGGACAGGGGATCCCCTACGAGCAGTACTTC. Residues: CASSQDRGQGIPYEQYF.

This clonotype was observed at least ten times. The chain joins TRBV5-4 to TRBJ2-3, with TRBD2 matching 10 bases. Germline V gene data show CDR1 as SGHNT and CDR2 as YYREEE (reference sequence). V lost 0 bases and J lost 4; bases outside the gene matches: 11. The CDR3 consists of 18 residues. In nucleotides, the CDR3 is TGTGCCAGCAGCTTGGATGTGGCTAGCGGGGGTGGGGCAGATACGCAGTATTTT. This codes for CASSLDVASGGGADTQYF. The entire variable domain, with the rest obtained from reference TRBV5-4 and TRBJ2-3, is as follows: ETGVTQSPTHLIKTRGQQVTLRCSSQSGHNTVSWYQQALGQGPQFIFQYYREEENGRGNFPPRFSGLQFPNYSSELNVNALELDDSALYLCASSLDVASGGGADTQYFGPGTRLTVL.

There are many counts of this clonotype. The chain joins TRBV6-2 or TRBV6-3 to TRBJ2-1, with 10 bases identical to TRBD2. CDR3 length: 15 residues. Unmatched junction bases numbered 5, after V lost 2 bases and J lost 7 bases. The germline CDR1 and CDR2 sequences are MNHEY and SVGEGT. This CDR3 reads CASSYERGGRNEQFF. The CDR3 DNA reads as TGTGCCAGCAGTTACGAGCGGGGGGGCAGAAATGAGCAGTTCTTC.

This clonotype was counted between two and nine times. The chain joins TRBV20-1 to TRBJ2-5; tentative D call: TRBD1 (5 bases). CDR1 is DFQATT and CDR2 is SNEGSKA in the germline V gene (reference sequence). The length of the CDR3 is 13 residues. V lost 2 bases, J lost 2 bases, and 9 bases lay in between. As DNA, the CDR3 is TGCAGTGCTAGATGGCAGGGACAAGAGACCCAGTACTTC. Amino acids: CSARWQGQETQYF.

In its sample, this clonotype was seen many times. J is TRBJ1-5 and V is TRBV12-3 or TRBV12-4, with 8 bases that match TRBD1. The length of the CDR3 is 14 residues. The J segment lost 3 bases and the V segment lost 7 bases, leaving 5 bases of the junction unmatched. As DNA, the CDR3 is TGTGCCAGCAACCTACAGGGGGACAATCAGCCCCAGCATTTT. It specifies CASNLQGDNQPQHF.

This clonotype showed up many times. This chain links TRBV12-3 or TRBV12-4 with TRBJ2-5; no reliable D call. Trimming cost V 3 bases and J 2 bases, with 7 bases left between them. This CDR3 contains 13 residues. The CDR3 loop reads CASSLWAQETQYF. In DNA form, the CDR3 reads TGTGCCAGCAGTTTGTGGGCTCAAGAGACCCAGTACTTC.

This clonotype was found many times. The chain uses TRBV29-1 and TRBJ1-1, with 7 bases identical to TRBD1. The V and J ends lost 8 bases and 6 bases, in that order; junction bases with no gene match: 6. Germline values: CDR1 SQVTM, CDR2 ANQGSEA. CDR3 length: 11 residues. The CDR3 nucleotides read TGCAGCTCACGACAGGGTTCTGAAGCTTTCTTT. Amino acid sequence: CSSRQGSEAFF.

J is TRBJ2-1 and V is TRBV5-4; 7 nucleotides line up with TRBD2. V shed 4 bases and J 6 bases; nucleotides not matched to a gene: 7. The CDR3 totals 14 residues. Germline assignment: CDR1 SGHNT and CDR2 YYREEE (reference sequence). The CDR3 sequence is CASSPPGLSNEQFF. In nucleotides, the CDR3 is TGTGCCAGCAGCCCTCCGGGACTATCCAATGAGCAGTTCTTC.

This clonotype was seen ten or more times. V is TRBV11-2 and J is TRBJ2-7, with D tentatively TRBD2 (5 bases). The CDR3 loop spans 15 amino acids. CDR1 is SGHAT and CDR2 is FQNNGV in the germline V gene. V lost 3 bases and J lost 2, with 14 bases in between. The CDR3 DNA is TGTGCCAGCAGCTTTAGTAGGCTAGCTGCCTACGAGCAGTACTTC. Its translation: CASSFSRLAAYEQYF.

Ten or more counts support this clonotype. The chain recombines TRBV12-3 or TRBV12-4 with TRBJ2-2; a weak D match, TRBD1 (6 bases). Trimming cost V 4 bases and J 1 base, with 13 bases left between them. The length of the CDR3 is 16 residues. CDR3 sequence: CASSSHTQGNTGELFF. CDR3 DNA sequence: TGTGCCAGCAGTTCCCACACACAGGGGAACACCGGGGAGCTGTTTTTT.

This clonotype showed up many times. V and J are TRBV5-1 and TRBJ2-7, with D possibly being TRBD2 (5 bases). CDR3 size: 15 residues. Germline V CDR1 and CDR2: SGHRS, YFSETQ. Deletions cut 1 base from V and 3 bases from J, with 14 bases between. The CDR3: CASSLRFQRNYEQYF. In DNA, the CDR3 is TGCGCCAGCAGCTTGCGATTTCAGCGGAACTACGAGCAGTACTTC.

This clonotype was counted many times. This CDR3 reads CASSLLSGGVRETQYF. The CDR3 nucleotides read TGTGCCAGCAGCTTATTGTCAGGGGGTGTCCGGGAGACCCAGTACTTC. V gene TRBV7-9 combines with J gene TRBJ2-5; TRBD1 matches at 7 bases. With 2 bases clipped from V and 5 bases from J, the junction kept 11 bases outside the gene matches. The CDR3 covers 16 residues. Germline loops: CDR1 SEHNR, CDR2 FQNEAQ (reference sequence).

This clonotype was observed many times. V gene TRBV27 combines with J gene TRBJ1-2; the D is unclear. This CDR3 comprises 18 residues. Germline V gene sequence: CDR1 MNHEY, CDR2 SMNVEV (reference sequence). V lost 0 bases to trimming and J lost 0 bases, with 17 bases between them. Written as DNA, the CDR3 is TGTGCCAGCAGTTTATCCGGGAGTGCACCCGGGCCTAACTATGGCTACACCTTC. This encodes CASSLSGSAPGPNYGYTF.

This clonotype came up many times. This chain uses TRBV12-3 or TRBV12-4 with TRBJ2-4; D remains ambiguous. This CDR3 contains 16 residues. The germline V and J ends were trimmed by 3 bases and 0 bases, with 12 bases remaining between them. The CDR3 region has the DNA TGTGCCAGCAGTTTGGTAGGGAAACTAGCCAAAAACATTCAGTACTTC. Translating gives CASSLVGKLAKNIQYF.

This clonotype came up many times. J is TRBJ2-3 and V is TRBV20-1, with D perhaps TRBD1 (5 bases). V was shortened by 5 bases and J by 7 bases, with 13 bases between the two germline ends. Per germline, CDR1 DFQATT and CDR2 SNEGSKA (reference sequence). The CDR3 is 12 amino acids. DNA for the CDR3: TGCAGTGCTGGCCGCCAGGGAAATACGCAGTATTTT. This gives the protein CSAGRQGNTQYF.

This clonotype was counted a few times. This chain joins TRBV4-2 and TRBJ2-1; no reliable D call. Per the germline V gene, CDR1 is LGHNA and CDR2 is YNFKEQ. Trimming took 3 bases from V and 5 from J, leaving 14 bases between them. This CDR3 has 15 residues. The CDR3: CASSHNQGRHNEQFF. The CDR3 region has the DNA TGTGCCAGCAGCCACAACCAAGGCCGTCACAATGAGCAGTTCTTC.

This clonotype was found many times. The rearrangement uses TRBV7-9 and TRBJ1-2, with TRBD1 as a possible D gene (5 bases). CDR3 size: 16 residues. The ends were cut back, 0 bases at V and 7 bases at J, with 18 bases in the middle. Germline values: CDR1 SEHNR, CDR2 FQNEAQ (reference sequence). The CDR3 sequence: CASSLAGAEGGSGYTF. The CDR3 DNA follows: TGTGCCAGCAGCTTAGCAGGGGCAGAAGGCGGTTCTGGCTACACCTTC. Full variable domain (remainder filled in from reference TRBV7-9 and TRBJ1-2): DTGVSQNPRHKITKRGQNVTFRCDPISEHNRLYWYRQTLGQGPEFLTYFQNEAQLEKSRLLSDRFSAERPKGSFSTLEIQRTEQGDSAMYLCASSLAGAEGGSGYTFGSGTRLTVV.

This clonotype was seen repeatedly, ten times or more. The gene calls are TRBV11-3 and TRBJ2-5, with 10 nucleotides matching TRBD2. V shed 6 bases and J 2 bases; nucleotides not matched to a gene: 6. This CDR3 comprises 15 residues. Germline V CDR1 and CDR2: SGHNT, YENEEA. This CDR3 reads CASSSSGGSQETQYF. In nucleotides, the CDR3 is TGTGCCAGCAGTAGTAGCGGGGGGAGTCAAGAGACCCAGTACTTC.

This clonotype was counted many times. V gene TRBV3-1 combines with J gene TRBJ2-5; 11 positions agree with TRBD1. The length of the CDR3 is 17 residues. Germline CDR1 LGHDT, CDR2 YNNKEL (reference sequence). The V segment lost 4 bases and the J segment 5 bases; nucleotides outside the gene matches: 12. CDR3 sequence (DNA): TGTGCCAGCAGCCGGACAGGGGGCAGGGGGGTAAAGGAGACCCAGTACTTC. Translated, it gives CASSRTGGRGVKETQYF.

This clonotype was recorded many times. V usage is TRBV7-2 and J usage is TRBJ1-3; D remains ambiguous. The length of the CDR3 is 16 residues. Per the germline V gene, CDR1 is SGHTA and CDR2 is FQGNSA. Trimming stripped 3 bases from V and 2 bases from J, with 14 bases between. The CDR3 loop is CASSLFGVQPGNTIYF. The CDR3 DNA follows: TGTGCCAGCAGCTTGTTCGGGGTGCAACCTGGAAACACCATATATTTT. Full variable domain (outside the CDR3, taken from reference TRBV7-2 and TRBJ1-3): GAGVSQSPSNKVTEKGKDVELRCDPISGHTALYWYRQSLGQGLEFLIYFQGNSAPDKSGLPSDRFSAERTGGSVSTLTIQRTQQEDSAVYLCASSLFGVQPGNTIYFGEGSWLTVV.

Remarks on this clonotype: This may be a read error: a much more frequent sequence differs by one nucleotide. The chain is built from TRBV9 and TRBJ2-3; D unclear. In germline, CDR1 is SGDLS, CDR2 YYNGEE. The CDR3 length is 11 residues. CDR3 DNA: TGTGCCAGCAGATCGCCAGATACGCAGAATTTT. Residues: CASRSPDTQNF.

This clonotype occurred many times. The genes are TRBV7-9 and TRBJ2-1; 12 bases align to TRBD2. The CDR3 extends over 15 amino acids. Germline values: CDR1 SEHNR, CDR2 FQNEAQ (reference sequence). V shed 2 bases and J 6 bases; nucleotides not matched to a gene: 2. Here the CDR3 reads CASSLTSGRSNEQFF. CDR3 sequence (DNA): TGTGCCAGCAGCTTAACTAGCGGGAGGAGCAATGAGCAGTTCTTC.

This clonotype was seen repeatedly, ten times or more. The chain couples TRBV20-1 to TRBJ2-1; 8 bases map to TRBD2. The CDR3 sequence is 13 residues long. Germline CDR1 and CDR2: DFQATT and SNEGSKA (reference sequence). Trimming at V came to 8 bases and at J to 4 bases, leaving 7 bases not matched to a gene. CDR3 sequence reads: CSPAGTRYNEQFF. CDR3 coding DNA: TGCAGTCCTGCCGGGACTAGATACAATGAGCAGTTCTTC.

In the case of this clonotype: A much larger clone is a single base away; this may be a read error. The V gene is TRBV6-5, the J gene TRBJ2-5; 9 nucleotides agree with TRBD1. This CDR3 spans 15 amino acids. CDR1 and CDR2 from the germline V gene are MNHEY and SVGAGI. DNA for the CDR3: TGTGCCAGAAGTTTCGGACAGGGGCCCCGGGAGACCCAGTACTTC. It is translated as CARSFGQGPRETQYF.